The 5 T cell receptor beta chains reported below all come from one sample, sequenced in a study of identical twins. Via MiXCR, TCRdb re-called the 5' RACE reads, giving one row per CDR3 protein. There are about 500,000 distinct CDR3 sequences in the sample; about 13% occur only once, and about 0.97% lies in the top ten. Separately, the same data were catalogued under a study of yellow fever vaccine responses in identical twins.

Sample: CD4+ T cells sorted from blood. The source is a woman aged 18-35 years in good health.

Only a few counts were recorded for this clonotype. This chain connects TRBV12-3 or TRBV12-4 to TRBJ2-1; 8 bases are a match to TRBD2. V was pared by 3 bases and J by 0 bases, with 7 bases of the junction left unmatched. The CDR3 is made up of 17 amino acids. DNA of the CDR3: TGTGCCAGCAGTTTTGGTGGCGGGGGGCTCTCCTACAATGAGCAGTTCTTC. Translation gives CASSFGGGGLSYNEQFF.

V gene TRBV14 combines with J gene TRBJ1-2; the match to TRBD1 covers 11 bases. The ends lost 1 base at V and 4 bases at J; junction bases unmatched: 2. This CDR3 has 15 amino acids. Germline loops: CDR1 SGHDN, CDR2 FVKESK. The CDR3 reads CASSQAGTGGYGYTF. The DNA for the CDR3 is TGTGCCAGCAGCCAAGCCGGGACAGGGGGCTATGGCTACACCTTC.

This clonotype was seen a handful of times. This chain joins TRBV5-6 and TRBJ2-5; 10 bases agree with TRBD2. CDR1 is SGHDT, CDR2 YYEEEE, per germline. Trimming removed 5 bases from V and 5 bases from J; junction bases left unmatched: 18. The CDR3 is made up of 18 amino acids. CDR3 DNA sequence: TGTGCCAGCAGTCCACCGGGACTAGCGACCCAATTGAGTGAGACCCAGTACTTC. It yields the protein CASSPPGLATQLSETQYF. Drawing the rest from reference TRBV5-6 and TRBJ2-5, the complete variable domain is DAGVTQSPTHLIKTRGQQVTLRCSPKSGHDTVSWYQQALGQGPQFIFQYYEEEERQRGNFPDRFSGHQFPNYSSELNVNALLLGDSALYLCASSPPGLATQLSETQYFGPGTRLLVL.

This rearrangement joins TRBV4-1 to TRBJ2-2, with 7 bases matching TRBD1. The trim removed 3 bases at V and 0 bases at J, leaving 7 bases unmatched. The CDR3 has 17 amino acids. The germline V gene has CDR1 MGHRA and CDR2 YSYEKL. The CDR3 protein is CASSHDRDSSNTGELFF. The DNA of the CDR3 is TGCGCCAGCAGCCACGACCGGGACAGCTCGAACACCGGGGAGCTGTTTTTT.

This clonotype occurred a few times. V gene TRBV3-1 combines with J gene TRBJ2-7, with TRBD2 matching 9 bases. Trimming took 1 base from V and 4 from J; bases not matched to a gene: 5. CDR3 length: 15 amino acids. The germline gives CDR1 LGHDT, CDR2 YNNKEL (reference sequence). As DNA, the CDR3 is TGTGCCAGCAGCCAAGTAGCGGGACTAGCTTACGAGCAGTACTTC. Protein sequence: CASSQVAGLAYEQYF.